One sample yielded the 19 T cell receptor beta chains listed below, sequenced in a study of blood T cells in healthy people across ages. Then a second PCR, running about 6 to 12 cycles, was carried out with a sample-barcoded 5' primer and a J-beta primer mix. TCRdb recomputed calls from the 5' RACE reads with MiXCR, one row per CDR3 protein. This sample has more than 1,400,000 distinct CDR3 sequences; approximately 42% occur once, and the top ten carry 7.9%. Sequencing was performed on blood. These receptor sequences come from a woman between 18 and 29 years old in good health.

The chain links TRBV5-1 to TRBJ2-3, with TRBD2 matching over 7 bases. The CDR3 runs to 16 residues. Germline V gene data show CDR1 as SGHRS and CDR2 as YFSETQ. V was pared by 1 base and J by 1 base, with 6 bases of the junction left unmatched. CDR3 sequence reads: CASSLSGGSGTDTQYF. The CDR3, as DNA: TGCGCCAGCAGCTTGTCGGGCGGGAGCGGCACAGATACGCAGTATTTT.

The chain employs TRBV24-1 and TRBJ2-3, with 11 bases that match TRBD2. Per the germline V gene, CDR1 is KGHDR and CDR2 is SFDVKD. The length of the CDR3 is 16 residues. V lost 3 bases, J lost 3 bases, and 4 bases stayed unmatched. This chain's CDR3 is CATSDNIAGGTDTQYF. The CDR3 DNA reads TGTGCCACCAGTGATAACATAGCGGGGGGGACAGATACGCAGTATTTT.

J is TRBJ2-5 and V is TRBV7-8, with 8 nucleotides matching TRBD2. Losses at the gene ends were 5 bases for V and 4 bases for J; bases not matched to a gene: 18. CDR1 is SGHVS, CDR2 FQNEAQ, per germline. This CDR3 region has 18 residues. CDR3 loop: CASSPGRISGMSRETQYF. Written as DNA, the CDR3 is TGTGCCAGCAGCCCGGGGAGGATTAGCGGGATGTCGCGAGAGACCCAGTACTTC.

As concerns this clonotype: A much larger clonotype is one base distant, so this may be a read error. The V gene is TRBV10-3, the J gene TRBJ2-1, with TRBD2 as a possible D gene (6 bases). Germline-derived CDR1 and CDR2 are ENHRY and SYGVKD. Between the trimmed V and J ends, which lost 6 bases and 10 bases, there was a span of 16 bases. CDR3 length equals 13 residues. CDR3 sequence reads: CAISGGPSYEQFF. CDR3 in DNA: TGTGCCATCAGCGGGGGTCCTTCCTACGAGCAGTTCTTC.

Only a few counts were recorded for this clonotype. The CDR3 protein is CASRPGQLRGYTF. The CDR3 DNA is TGTGCCAGCAGGCCGGGACAGCTACGGGGCTACACCTTC. J is TRBJ1-2 and V is TRBV28; 7 bases align to TRBD1. Per germline, CDR1 MDHEN and CDR2 SYDVKM. Trimming cost V 6 bases and J 8 bases; bases outside gene matches: 9. The CDR3 runs 13 residues.

The CDR3 region is CATSDRLAGEQFF. The CDR3 DNA reads as TGTGCCACCAGTGATAGACTAGCGGGAGAGCAGTTCTTC. The V gene is TRBV24-1, the J gene TRBJ2-1, with 11 bases matching TRBD2. The ends lost 3 bases at V and 10 bases at J; junction bases unmatched: 1. The V gene's germline CDR1 is KGHDR and CDR2 SFDVKD. The CDR3 totals 13 residues.

This clonotype has just a few counts. The rearrangement uses TRBV27 and TRBJ2-1, with TRBD2 matching 8 bases. The CDR3 runs 15 residues. V gave up 7 bases and J gave up 0 bases; unmatched junction bases: 5. Germline CDR1 MNHEY, CDR2 SMNVEV (reference sequence). CDR3 DNA sequence: TGTGCCAGCAAAAAAAGCGGGGGCTCCTACAATGAGCAGTTCTTC. This encodes CASKKSGGSYNEQFF.

V and J are TRBV25-1 and TRBJ1-2, with D uncertain. Germline V gene lookup returns CDR1 MGHDK and CDR2 SYGVNS. V lost 1 base and J 3 bases, leaving 9 bases between the germline ends. This CDR3 is built from 14 residues. The CDR3 is CASSEFGLYYGYTF. The CDR3 coding sequence is TGTGCCAGCAGTGAATTCGGACTGTACTATGGCTACACCTTC.

The chain couples TRBV5-5 to TRBJ2-5; D not resolved. V lost 4 bases and J lost 11, with 24 bases in between. CDR1 SGHKS and CDR2 YYEKEE come from the germline V gene (reference sequence). The CDR3 runs 15 residues. CDR3 sequence: CASSGHPQAYNEQYF. In nucleotides, the CDR3 is TGTGCCAGCAGCGGGCACCCCCAGGCCTACAATGAGCAGTACTTC.

This chain joins TRBV12-3 or TRBV12-4 and TRBJ2-4; unclear D gene. This CDR3 contains 15 residues. Trimming cost V 3 bases and J 0 bases, with 9 bases left between them. The CDR3 protein is CASSFSSIAKNIQYF. CDR3 coding DNA: TGTGCCAGCAGTTTTAGTAGCATAGCCAAAAACATTCAGTACTTC.

This clonotype was seen only a few times. This chain links TRBV20-1 with TRBJ2-7, with D possibly TRBD1 on 5 matching bases. The CDR3 has 13 residues. Trimming took 6 bases from V and 3 from J, leaving 15 bases between them. Germline V gene sequence: CDR1 DFQATT, CDR2 SNEGSKA (reference sequence). CDR3 coding DNA: TGCAGTGCCCCGATAGGGGTGGTCTACGAGCAGTACTTC. Its translation is CSAPIGVVYEQYF.

This chain connects TRBV11-2 to TRBJ2-3; D not certain. CDR3 size: 13 residues. Trimming removed 5 bases from V and 7 bases from J, with 13 bases in between. Germline V gene lookup returns CDR1 SGHAT and CDR2 FQNNGV. The CDR3 nucleotides read TGTGCCAGCAGCACCCCGTCCAGGTATACGCAGTATTTT. Translated: CASSTPSRYTQYF.

The genes are TRBV5-6 and TRBJ1-2; no firm D call. This CDR3 has 16 amino acids. Germline V CDR1 and CDR2: SGHDT, YYEEEE. Trimming took 0 bases from V and 3 from J, leaving 15 bases between them. The chain's CDR3 is CASSLAWRATDYGYTF. In nucleotides, the CDR3 is TGTGCCAGCAGCTTGGCATGGAGGGCCACGGACTATGGCTACACCTTC. The full variable domain, in which reference TRBV5-6 and TRBJ1-2 provide the parts outside the CDR3, is DAGVTQSPTHLIKTRGQQVTLRCSPKSGHDTVSWYQQALGQGPQFIFQYYEEEERQRGNFPDRFSGHQFPNYSSELNVNALLLGDSALYLCASSLAWRATDYGYTFGSGTRLTVV.

The table lists this clonotype with a count of one. The CDR3 is CASSFRAEGPTDTQYF. The CDR3 nucleotides read TGTGCCAGCAGTTTCCGGGCGGAGGGCCCCACAGATACGCAGTATTTT. The chain links TRBV12-3 or TRBV12-4 to TRBJ2-3; possible D gene TRBD2, 6 bases. This CDR3 comprises 16 residues. The V gene lost 3 bases and the J gene lost 2 bases, with 15 bases spanning the gap.

About this clonotype itself: An end of the junction differs from the germline gene, which may be a read error. The V gene is TRBV5-5, the J gene TRBJ2-1; 8 nucleotides line up with TRBD2. CDR1 and CDR2 (germline): SGHKS, YYEKEE (reference sequence). This CDR3 has 15 residues. CDR3 region: CASSPTLAGGSERFF. The CDR3, as DNA: TGTGCCAGCAGCCCGACCCTCGCGGGGGGATCTGAGCGGTTCTTC.

The genes are TRBV20-1 and TRBJ2-3; 9 bases align to TRBD2. The CDR3 totals 17 residues. Germline V lookup: CDR1 DFQATT, CDR2 SNEGSKA (reference sequence). J lost 0 bases, V lost 3 bases, and 10 bases had no gene match. CDR3 coding DNA: TGCAGTGCTAGTCTGACTAGCGGCCGTGCTAGCACAGATACGCAGTATTTT. This sequence encodes CSASLTSGRASTDTQYF.

The CDR3 DNA is TGTGCCAGCACTGCCCTCTCGAGCGGGATGAACGAGCAGTACTTC. Its protein is CASTALSSGMNEQYF. This sequence joins TRBV12-3 or TRBV12-4 and TRBJ2-7; 7 bases agree with TRBD2. The trim removed 7 bases at V and 5 bases at J, leaving 14 bases unmatched. The CDR3 sequence is 15 residues long.

This clonotype turned up a few times. This rearrangement joins TRBV6-5 to TRBJ1-2; TRBD1 is a possible D gene (6 bases). V was trimmed by 7 bases and J by 5 bases, leaving 23 bases between them. Germline V gene lookup returns CDR1 MNHEY and CDR2 SVGAGI. This CDR3 has 16 amino acids. The CDR3 DNA is TGTGCCAGCACCACAACAGGGAGATCTTCAGGGTATGGCTACACCTTC. Its translation: CASTTTGRSSGYGYTF.

J is TRBJ2-7 and V is TRBV28; maybe TRBD1 (6 bases). This CDR3 contains 16 residues. Germline CDR1 is MDHEN and CDR2 is SYDVKM. Deletions cut 3 bases from V and 0 bases from J, with 15 bases between. The CDR3 DNA sequence: TGTGCCAGCAGTTTCTCGTTGTCGGGACACTCCTACGAGCAGTACTTC. Translated, it gives CASSFSLSGHSYEQYF.